The source of this TCR beta chain is a study of T cell changes during pregnancy in multiple sclerosis. The CDR3 runs 16 residues. Trimming took 1 base from V and 2 from J; bases not matched to a gene: 6. Germline V gene data show CDR1 as MNHEY and CDR2 as SVGAGI. The table came from immunoSEQ multiplex PCR; TCRdb's copy has only in-frame clones and leaves some out. The data hold 30,000 to 35,000 clones, with roughly 90% observed a single time. The sequence derives from a female donor with multiple sclerosis, enrolled in a pregnancy study. The material was CD8+ T cells from peripheral blood mononuclear cells, obtained after pregnancy. This chain connects TRBV6-5 to TRBJ2-5; the match to TRBD2 covers 8 bases. The DNA for the CDR3 is TGTGCCAGCAGTTACTTACTTAGCGGGGTACAAGAGACCCAGTACTTC. It codes for CASSYLLSGVQETQYF.